Listed below are T cell receptor beta chains from one sample, sequenced in a study of T-cell memory formation after mild COVID-19. TCRdb reanalysed the 5' RACE reads using MiXCR and keeps one entry per CDR3 protein. The sample holds 210,000 or so distinct CDR3 sequences, around 19% seen once. Sequenced sample: PBMCs or a T cell subset sorted from them (not recorded which). These receptors were obtained from an adult woman who had mild COVID-19 (a few samples of this study predate the infection). Cell type and time point are not known. Each CDR3 is given with its conserved first and last residue. A D gene is named only where the DNA matches it firmly. Size is stated for part of the rows, as once, few or many counts, or as a class when the clone is expanded.

TRBD1	TRBV10-3	few	TRBJ2-3	CAISESWDRGLDTQYF	TGTGCCATCAGTGAGTCCTGGGACAGGGGGCTTGATACGCAGTATTTT
NA	TRBV5-1	NA	TRBJ1-6	CASSLVYRADDNSPLHF	TGCGCCAGCAGCCTGGTATACCGGGCGGACGACAATTCACCCCTCCACTTT
NA	TRBV6-5	NA	TRBJ2-2	CASSYSGGGTGELIF	TGTGCCAGCAGTTACTCAGGGGGTGGCACCGGGGAGCTGATTTTT
TRBD1	TRBV20-1	NA	TRBJ2-1	CSARRQGNEQFF	TGCAGTGCTAGGCGACAGGGCAATGAGCAGTTCTTC
TRBD2	TRBV7-9	NA	TRBJ2-3	CASSLGASGAVDTQYF	TGTGCCAGCAGCTTAGGCGCCAGCGGGGCGGTAGATACGCAGTATTTT
NA	TRBV18	many	TRBJ2-5	CASSPRGGYQETQYF	TGTGCCAGCTCACCACGAGGGGGATACCAAGAGACCCAGTACTTC
TRBD2	TRBV3-1	NA	TRBJ2-1	CASSQGLGLLVDEQFF	TGTGCCAGCAGCCAAGGTTTGGGACTACTTGTCGATGAGCAGTTCTTC
NA	TRBV12-3/TRBV12-4	many	TRBJ2-1	CASSARNEQFF	TGTGCCAGCAGTGCTAGGAATGAGCAGTTCTTC
TRBD1	TRBV2	few	TRBJ1-4	CASWRTGFNEKLFF	TGTGCCAGCTGGAGGACAGGCTTTAATGAAAAACTGTTTTTT
NA	TRBV6-2/TRBV6-3	many	TRBJ2-7	CASSYRVPRREQYF	TGTGCCAGCAGTTACAGGGTCCCCCGTAGGGAGCAGTACTTC
TRBD1	TRBV5-1	few	TRBJ1-1	CASSLGTGMGNTEAFF	TGCGCCAGCAGCTTAGGGACAGGGATGGGGAACACTGAAGCTTTCTTT
TRBD2	TRBV12-3/TRBV12-4	NA	TRBJ2-1	CASSNSGGIRNEQFF	TGTGCCAGCAGCAATAGCGGGGGGATCAGAAATGAGCAGTTCTTC
TRBD1	TRBV5-1	few	TRBJ1-1	CASSFGQGPSRNTEAFF	TGCGCCAGCAGCTTCGGACAGGGCCCGTCGCGGAACACTGAAGCTTTCTTT
TRBD1	TRBV3-1	few	TRBJ2-7	CASSLPGTGEDEQYF	TGTGCCAGCAGCCTTCCCGGGACAGGGGAGGACGAGCAGTACTTC
NA	TRBV5-1	few	TRBJ1-5	CASSFGYGSNQPQHF	TGCGCCAGCAGCTTCGGGTACGGCAGCAATCAGCCCCAGCATTTT
NA	TRBV24-1	NA	TRBJ2-1	CATSDWKNGDEQFF	TGTGCCACCAGTGACTGGAAGAATGGGGATGAGCAGTTCTTC
NA	TRBV12-3/TRBV12-4	NA	TRBJ1-1	CASSWHPGGRTEAFF	TGTGCCAGCAGTTGGCATCCCGGGGGGAGGACTGAAGCTTTCTTT
NA	TRBV29-1	few	TRBJ2-2	CSVQGTGELFF	TGCAGCGTCCAGGGAACCGGGGAGCTGTTTTTT
NA	TRBV30	NA	TRBJ1-2	CAWSVGQGVFESHGYTF	TGTGCCTGGAGTGTAGGCCAGGGCGTTTTCGAATCCCATGGCTACACCTTC
NA	TRBV11-2	NA	TRBJ1-4	CASSLGRQRNEKLFF	TGTGCCAGCAGCTTAGGGCGGCAGCGTAATGAAAAACTGTTTTTT
TRBD2	TRBV9	NA	TRBJ2-5	CASSLGLAGMVETQYF	TGTGCCAGCAGCCTGGGTCTAGCGGGAATGGTGGAGACCCAGTACTTC
TRBD2	TRBV6-1	few	TRBJ2-3	CASSGGHTDTQYF	TGTGCCTCCAGCGGGGGCCACACAGATACGCAGTATTTT
NA	TRBV9	few	TRBJ1-1	CASSSRQLLDTEAFF	TGTGCCAGCAGCTCCCGGCAGCTTCTGGACACTGAAGCTTTCTTT
TRBD1	TRBV2	NA	TRBJ2-1	CASSNDRGSYNEQFF	TGTGCCAGCAGTAATGACAGGGGCTCCTACAATGAGCAGTTCTTC
NA	TRBV2	few	TRBJ1-5	CASSAQGSSNQPQHF	TGTGCCAGCAGCGCACAGGGTAGTAGCAATCAGCCCCAGCATTTT
TRBD1	TRBV5-1	NA	TRBJ2-7	CASSLRGQSESYEQYF	TGCGCCAGCAGCCTACGGGGACAGAGTGAATCCTACGAGCAGTACTTC
TRBD1	TRBV6-1	NA	TRBJ2-3	CASSVKQGSDTQYF	TGTGCCAGCAGTGTTAAACAGGGGTCAGATACGCAGTATTTT
NA	TRBV29-1	NA	TRBJ2-1	CSVVRTARDEQFF	TGCAGCGTTGTACGGACCGCGAGAGATGAGCAGTTCTTC
NA	TRBV7-2	NA	TRBJ2-3	CASSLDGAARTDTQYF	TGTGCCAGCAGCTTAGATGGAGCGGCCCGCACAGATACGCAGTATTTT
NA	TRBV29-1	NA	TRBJ2-2	CSVGSRTNTGELFF	TGCAGCGTTGGTTCCAGAACGAACACCGGGGAGCTGTTTTTT
TRBD1	TRBV7-2	NA	TRBJ2-3	CASSSSSGTGGGTDTQYF	TGTGCCAGCAGCTCCTCCTCAGGGACAGGGGGAGGCACAGATACGCAGTATTTT
NA	TRBV20-1	NA	TRBJ2-1	CSALQRGASRYNEQFF	TGCAGTGCGCTTCAAAGAGGGGCAAGCCGCTACAATGAGCAGTTCTTC
TRBD1	TRBV20-1	few	TRBJ1-1	CSARSNRGPTEAFF	TGCAGTGCTAGAAGCAACAGGGGGCCCACTGAAGCTTTCTTT
NA	TRBV6-5	NA	TRBJ2-7	CASSYLLRGAQYF	TGTGCCAGCAGTTACCTGCTAAGGGGGGCGCAGTACTTC
NA	TRBV10-3	few	TRBJ2-7	CATRRGTYEQYF	TGTGCCACCAGGAGGGGTACATACGAGCAGTACTTC
NA	TRBV30	many	TRBJ2-6	CAWSVQGSGANVLTF	TGTGCCTGGAGCGTCCAGGGATCTGGGGCCAACGTCCTGACTTTC